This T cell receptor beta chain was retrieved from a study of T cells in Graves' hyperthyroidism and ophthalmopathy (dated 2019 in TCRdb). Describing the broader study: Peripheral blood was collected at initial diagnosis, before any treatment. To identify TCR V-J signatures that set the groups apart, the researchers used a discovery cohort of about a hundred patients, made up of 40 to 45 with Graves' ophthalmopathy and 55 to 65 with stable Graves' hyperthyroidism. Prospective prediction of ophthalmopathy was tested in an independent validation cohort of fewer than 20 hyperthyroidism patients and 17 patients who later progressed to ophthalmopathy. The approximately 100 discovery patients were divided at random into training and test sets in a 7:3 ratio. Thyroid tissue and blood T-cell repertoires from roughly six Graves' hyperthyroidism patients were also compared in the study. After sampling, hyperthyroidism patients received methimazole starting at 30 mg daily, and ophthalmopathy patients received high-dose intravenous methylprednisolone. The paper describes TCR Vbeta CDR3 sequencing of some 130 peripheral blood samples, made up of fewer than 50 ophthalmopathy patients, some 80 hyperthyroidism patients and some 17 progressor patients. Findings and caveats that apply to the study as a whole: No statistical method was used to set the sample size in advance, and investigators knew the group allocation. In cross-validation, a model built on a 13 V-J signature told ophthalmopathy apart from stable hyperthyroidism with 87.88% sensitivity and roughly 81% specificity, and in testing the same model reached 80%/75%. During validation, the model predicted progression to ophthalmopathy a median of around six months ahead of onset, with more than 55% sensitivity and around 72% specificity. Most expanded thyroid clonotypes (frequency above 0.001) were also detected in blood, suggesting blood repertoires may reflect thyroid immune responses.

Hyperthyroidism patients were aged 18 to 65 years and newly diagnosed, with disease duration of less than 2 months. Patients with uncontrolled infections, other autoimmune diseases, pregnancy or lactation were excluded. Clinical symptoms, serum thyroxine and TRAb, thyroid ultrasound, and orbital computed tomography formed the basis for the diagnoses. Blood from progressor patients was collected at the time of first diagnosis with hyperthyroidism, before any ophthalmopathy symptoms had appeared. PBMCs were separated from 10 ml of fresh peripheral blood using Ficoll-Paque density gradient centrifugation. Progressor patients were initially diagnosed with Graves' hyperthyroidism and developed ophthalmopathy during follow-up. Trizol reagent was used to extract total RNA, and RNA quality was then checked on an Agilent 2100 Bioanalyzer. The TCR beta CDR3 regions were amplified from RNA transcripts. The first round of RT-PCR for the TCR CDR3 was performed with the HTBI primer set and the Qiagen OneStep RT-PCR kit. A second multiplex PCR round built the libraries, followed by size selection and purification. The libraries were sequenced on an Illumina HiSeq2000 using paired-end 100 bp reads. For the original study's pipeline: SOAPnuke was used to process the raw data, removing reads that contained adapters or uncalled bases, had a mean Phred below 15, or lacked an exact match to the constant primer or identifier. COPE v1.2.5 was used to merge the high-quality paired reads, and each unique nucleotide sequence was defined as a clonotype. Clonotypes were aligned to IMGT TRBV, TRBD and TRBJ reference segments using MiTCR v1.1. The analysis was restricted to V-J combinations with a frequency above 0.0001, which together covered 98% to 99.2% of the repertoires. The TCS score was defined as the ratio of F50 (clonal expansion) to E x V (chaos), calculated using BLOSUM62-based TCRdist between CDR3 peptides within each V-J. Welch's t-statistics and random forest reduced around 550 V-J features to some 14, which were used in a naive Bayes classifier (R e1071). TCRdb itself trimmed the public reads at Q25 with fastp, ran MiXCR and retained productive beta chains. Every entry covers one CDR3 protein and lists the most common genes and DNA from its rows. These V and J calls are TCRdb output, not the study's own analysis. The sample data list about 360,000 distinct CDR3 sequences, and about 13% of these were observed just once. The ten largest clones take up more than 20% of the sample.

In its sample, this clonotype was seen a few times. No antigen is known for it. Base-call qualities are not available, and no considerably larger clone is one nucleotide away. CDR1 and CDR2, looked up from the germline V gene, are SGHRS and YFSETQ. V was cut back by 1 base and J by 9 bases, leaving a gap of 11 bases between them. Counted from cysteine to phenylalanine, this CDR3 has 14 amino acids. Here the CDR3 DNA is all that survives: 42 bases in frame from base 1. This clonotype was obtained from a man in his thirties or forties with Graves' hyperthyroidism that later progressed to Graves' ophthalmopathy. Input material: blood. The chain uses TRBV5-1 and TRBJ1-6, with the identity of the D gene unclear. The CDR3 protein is CASSLWHDGSPLHF. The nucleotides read TGCGCCAGCAGCTTGTGGCACGACGGTTCACCCCTCCACTTT.